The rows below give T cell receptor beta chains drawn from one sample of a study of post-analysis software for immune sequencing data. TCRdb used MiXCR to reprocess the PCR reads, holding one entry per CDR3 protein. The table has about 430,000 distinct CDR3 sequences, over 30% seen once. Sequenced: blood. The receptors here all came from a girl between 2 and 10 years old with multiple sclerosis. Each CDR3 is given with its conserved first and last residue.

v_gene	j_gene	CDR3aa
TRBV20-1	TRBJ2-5	CSASRHDQETQYF
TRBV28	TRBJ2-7	CASKASGGRGLDEQYF
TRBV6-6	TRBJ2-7	CASSPGGRTYF
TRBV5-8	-	CASSLMQGGTYEQYF
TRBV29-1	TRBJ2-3	CSVARTSGHTDTQYF
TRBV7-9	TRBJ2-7	CASSRTANLAYEQYF
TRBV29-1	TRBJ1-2	CSVGGGGGYTF
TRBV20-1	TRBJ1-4	CSARLGVEANEKLFF
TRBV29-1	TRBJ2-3	CSVEDHNGAGEGTDTQYF
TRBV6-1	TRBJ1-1	CASNFDRNTEAFF
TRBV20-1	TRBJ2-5	CSAWSEQETQYF
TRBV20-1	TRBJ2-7	CSARVTGGSYEQYF
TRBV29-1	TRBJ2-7	CSVERPGASGRRNPYEQYF
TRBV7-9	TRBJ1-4	CASSSYRTEKLFF
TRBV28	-	CASSVASVGYEQYF
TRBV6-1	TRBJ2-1	CASSDSRRVRNEQFF
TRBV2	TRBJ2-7	CARNTYEQYF
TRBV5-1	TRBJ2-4	CASSFLGAKNIQYF
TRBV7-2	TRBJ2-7	CASSSSGTSVSYEQYF
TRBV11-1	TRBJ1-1	CASSWEPSNAEAFF
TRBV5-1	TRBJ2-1	CASSPGTDRGEQFF
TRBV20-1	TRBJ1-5	CSADLDRNSNQPQHF
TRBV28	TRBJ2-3	CASSPSPRQGSQYF
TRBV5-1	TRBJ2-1	CASSLRILGVEQFF
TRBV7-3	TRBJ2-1	CASSLGQGGYNEQFF
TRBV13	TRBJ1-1	CASSPHRTALNTEAFF